These 17 T cell receptor beta chains were all obtained from the same sample, sequenced in a study of cytomegalovirus exposure and HLA in healthy donors. PCR amplification relied on 60 Vbeta primers (plus 13 Jbeta primers). Some clones are missing from TCRdb's copy, which holds only in-frame ones; the method was immunoSEQ multiplex PCR. The top ten hold almost 4.5% of the sample, which has about 65,000 clones, around 77% seen once. Sequences were obtained from PBMCs. These receptors came from a woman younger than 45 in good health and CMV-seronegative.

The chain is built from TRBV25-1 and TRBJ2-5, with D unclear. Trimming cost V 2 bases and J 1 base, with 8 bases left between them. The CDR3 covers 14 residues. The V gene's germline CDR1 is MGHDK and CDR2 SYGVNS. This CDR3 reads CASSEEASQETQYF. CDR3 sequence (DNA): TGTGCCAGCAGTGAAGAGGCCAGCCAAGAGACCCAGTACTTC.

The V call is TRBV30, the J call TRBJ1-2, with a weak D call TRBD1 (5 bases). The ends were cut back, 2 bases at V and 8 bases at J, with 15 bases in the middle. The CDR3 has 13 amino acids. Germline CDR1 reads GTSNPN; CDR2 reads SVGIG (reference sequence). This CDR3 is CAWSWGGARGYTF. DNA of the CDR3: TGTGCCTGGAGTTGGGGAGGGGCCAGGGGCTACACCTTC.

The V and J genes are TRBV29-1 and TRBJ2-2, with D possibly being TRBD2 (6 bases). Per the germline V gene, CDR1 is SQVTM and CDR2 is ANQGSEA. This CDR3 contains 12 residues. V lost 7 bases to trimming and J lost 3 bases, with 9 bases between them. The CDR3 DNA reads as TGCAGCGCCGGGGGAGACACCGGGGAGCTGTTTTTT. Translation gives CSAGGDTGELFF.

The gene calls are TRBV6-5 and TRBJ2-1; TRBD1 aligns across 11 bases. Losses at the gene ends were 0 bases for V and 6 bases for J; bases not matched to a gene: 1. Germline V CDR1 and CDR2: MNHEY, SVGAGI. The CDR3 totals 15 residues. The CDR3 spells CASSYSGQGGNEQFF. DNA for the CDR3: TGTGCCAGCAGTTACTCGGGACAGGGGGGCAATGAGCAGTTCTTC.

Points on this clone: Additional DNA sequences in this sample encode the identical CDR3. The CDR3 spells CASSLYTDTQYF. The CDR3 coding sequence is TGTGCCAGCAGCCTCTACACAGATACGCAGTATTTT. The genes are TRBV7-2 and TRBJ2-3; no clear D. Germline V CDR1 and CDR2: SGHTA, FQGNSA. The CDR3 totals 12 residues. V shed 5 bases and J shed 2 bases, with 5 bases lying between them.

This chain connects TRBV30 to TRBJ1-4; D is unresolved. CDR3 length equals 14 residues. Germline CDR1 GTSNPN, CDR2 SVGIG (reference sequence). V lost 1 base and J lost 5, with 11 bases in between. The DNA of the CDR3 is TGTGCCTGGAGTGGGAACAGAAAAAATGAAAAACTGTTTTTT. This translates into CAWSGNRKNEKLFF.

The chain recombines TRBV6-4 with TRBJ1-2; 8 bases map to TRBD1. The germline V gene encodes CDR1 MRHNA and CDR2 SNTAGT. The CDR3 totals 14 residues. Losses at the gene ends were 3 bases for V and 6 bases for J; bases not matched to a gene: 6. The CDR3 nucleotides are TGTGCCAGCAGTGAGGGTGCAGGGGGCAATGGCTACACCTTC. Translation gives CASSEGAGGNGYTF.

The rearrangement joins TRBV27 to TRBJ1-1, with D perhaps matching TRBD1 (6 bases). The germline V gene encodes CDR1 MNHEY and CDR2 SMNVEV (reference sequence). The CDR3 contains 14 residues. Trimming left V 4 bases short and J 2 bases short, with 11 bases between. Written as DNA, the CDR3 is TGTGCCAGCAGTTGGGGGCAGGACAACACTGAAGCTTTCTTT. Translating gives CASSWGQDNTEAFF.

CDR3 sequence: CASSPTGNTIYF. The DNA for the CDR3 is TGTGCCAGCAGCCCCACAGGAAACACCATATATTTT. The chain has TRBV4-2 and TRBJ1-3, with unresolved D. V lost 4 bases and J 4 bases, leaving 5 bases between the germline ends. This CDR3 is built from 12 residues. CDR1 and CDR2 (germline): LGHNA, YNFKEQ.

The V call is TRBV4-1, the J call TRBJ2-3, with D possibly being TRBD2 (6 bases). V was cut by 0 bases and J by 0 bases, with 10 bases left in between. The CDR3 is 16 amino acids. Germline CDR1 is MGHRA and CDR2 is YSYEKL. This chain's CDR3 is CASSQDAGSSTDTQYF. CDR3 bases: TGCGCCAGCAGCCAAGATGCGGGAAGTAGCACAGATACGCAGTATTTT.

This rearrangement joins TRBV10-1 to TRBJ2-2, with 8 nucleotides matching TRBD1. Looked up from germline, CDR1 is WNHNN and CDR2 is SYGVQD (reference sequence). The CDR3 sequence is 16 residues long. V was pared by 6 bases and J by 4 bases, with 10 bases of the junction left unmatched. DNA of the CDR3: TGCGCCAGCAGCGCCGACAGGGGAGGTTCCACCGGGGAGCTGTTTTTT. Its protein product is CASSADRGGSTGELFF.

The chain has TRBV2 and TRBJ2-7; the D gene is possibly TRBD1 (5 bases). Trimming took 3 bases from V and 0 from J, leaving 6 bases between them. This CDR3 contains 13 residues. The germline V gene has CDR1 SNHLY and CDR2 FYNNEI. This CDR3 reads CASSDDSSYEQYF. The CDR3 region has the DNA TGTGCCAGCAGTGACGACAGCTCCTACGAGCAGTACTTC. The full variable domain, completed using reference TRBV2 and TRBJ2-7, is EPEVTQTPSHQVTQMGQEVILRCVPISNHLYFYWYRQILGQKVEFLVSFYNNEISEKSEIFDDQFSVERPDGSNFTLKIRSTKLEDSAMYFCASSDDSSYEQYFGPGTRLTVT.

The CDR3 sequence is CAWGDRVLETQYF. Written as DNA, the CDR3 is TGTGCCTGGGGAGACAGGGTTTTGGAGACCCAGTACTTC. The chain joins TRBV30 to TRBJ2-5; 7 bases match TRBD1. V was clipped by 5 bases and J by 5 bases; unmatched bases: 8. The V gene's germline CDR1 is GTSNPN and CDR2 SVGIG (reference sequence). The CDR3 extends over 13 amino acids.

This chain uses TRBV6-5 with TRBJ1-2, with TRBD1 as a possible D gene (5 bases). The CDR3 covers 15 residues. Germline CDR1 MNHEY, CDR2 SVGAGI. The V and J ends lost 0 bases and 0 bases respectively, with 8 bases between them. The CDR3 bases are TGTGCCAGCAGTTACTCGCACAGGCCTAACTATGGCTACACCTTC. This gives the protein CASSYSHRPNYGYTF.

The rearrangement joins TRBV6-1 to TRBJ1-5, with TRBD1 identical over 9 bases. The CDR3 loop spans 15 amino acids. The V segment lost 1 base and the J segment 4 bases; nucleotides outside the gene matches: 2. The V gene's germline CDR1 is MNHNS and CDR2 SASEGT. CDR3 sequence: CASSEVDRGNQPQHF. The CDR3 DNA reads TGTGCCAGCAGTGAAGTGGACAGGGGAAATCAGCCCCAGCATTTT.

The rearrangement joins TRBV30 to TRBJ2-5, with unresolved D. CDR3 size: 11 residues. V was shortened by 2 bases and J by 5 bases, with 6 bases between the two germline ends. Germline V gene lookup returns CDR1 GTSNPN and CDR2 SVGIG (reference sequence). The CDR3 sequence: CAWSLPETQYF. The DNA for the CDR3 is TGTGCCTGGAGTCTACCCGAGACCCAGTACTTC.

The chain combines TRBV13 with TRBJ2-7, with a tentative D call TRBD1 (5 bases). Germline V gene data show CDR1 as PRHDT and CDR2 as FYEKMQ (reference sequence). This CDR3 has 16 amino acids. Trimming removed 4 bases from V and 0 bases from J, with 16 bases in between. CDR3 amino acids: CASSSQGPLGSYEQYF. CDR3 nucleotide sequence: TGTGCCAGCAGCTCTCAGGGTCCCCTGGGCTCCTACGAGCAGTACTTC.